This T cell receptor (beta chain) is drawn from a study of blood T cell repertoires in COVID-19. The overall study: From the United States, Italy and Spain came samples of acute and convalescent COVID-19. PBMCs, B-cell-depleted T cells, or T cells were the source of the cDNA or gDNA that made up the material.

The CDR3 loop spans 18 amino acids. The V end was cut by 4 bases, the J end by 3 bases, with 22 bases between. Germline assignment: CDR1 MNHEY and CDR2 SVGEGT. Using immunoSEQ multiplex PCR, the repertoire was profiled, and TCRdb retains in-frame clones only, with some absent. The data show roughly 80,000 clones, about 86% seen once. What was sequenced was peripheral blood. The clonotype originates from a woman older than 75 with acute or convalescent COVID-19. This sequence joins TRBV6-2 or TRBV6-3 and TRBJ1-5; no firm D call. This chain's CDR3 is CASSSPRRPTNINQPQHF. CDR3 nucleotides: TGTGCCAGCAGTTCCCCCCGAAGGCCGACTAATATCAATCAGCCCCAGCATTTT.